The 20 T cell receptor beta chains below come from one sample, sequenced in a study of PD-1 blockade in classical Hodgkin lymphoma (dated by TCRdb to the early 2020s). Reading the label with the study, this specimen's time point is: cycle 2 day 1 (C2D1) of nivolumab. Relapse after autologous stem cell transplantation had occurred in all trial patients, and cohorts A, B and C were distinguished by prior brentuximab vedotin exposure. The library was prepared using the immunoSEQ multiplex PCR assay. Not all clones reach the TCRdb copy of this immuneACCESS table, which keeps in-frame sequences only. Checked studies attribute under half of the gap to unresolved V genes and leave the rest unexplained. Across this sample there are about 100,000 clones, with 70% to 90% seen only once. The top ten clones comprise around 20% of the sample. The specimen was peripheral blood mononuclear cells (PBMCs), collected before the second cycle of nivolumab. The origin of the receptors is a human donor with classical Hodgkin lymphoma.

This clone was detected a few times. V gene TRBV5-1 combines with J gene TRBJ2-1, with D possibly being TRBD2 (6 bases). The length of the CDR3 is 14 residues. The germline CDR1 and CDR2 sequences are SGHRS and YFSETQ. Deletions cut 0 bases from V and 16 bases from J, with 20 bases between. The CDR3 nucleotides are TGCGCCAGCAGCTTGGTTGGGACCGGGGAGGATGGATTCTTC. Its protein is CASSLVGTGEDGFF.

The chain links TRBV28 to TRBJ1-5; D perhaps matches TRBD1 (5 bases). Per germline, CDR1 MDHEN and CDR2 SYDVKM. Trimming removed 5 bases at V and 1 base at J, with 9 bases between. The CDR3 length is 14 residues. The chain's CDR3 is CASSLQESNQPQHF. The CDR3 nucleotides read TGTGCCAGCAGTCTACAGGAAAGCAATCAGCCCCAGCATTTT. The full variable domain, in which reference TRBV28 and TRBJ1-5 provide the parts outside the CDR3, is DVKVTQSSRYLVKRTGEKVFLECVQDMDHENMFWYRQDPGLGLRLIYFSYDVKMKEKGDIPEGYSVSREKKERFSLILESASTNQTSMYLCASSLQESNQPQHFGDGTRLSIL.

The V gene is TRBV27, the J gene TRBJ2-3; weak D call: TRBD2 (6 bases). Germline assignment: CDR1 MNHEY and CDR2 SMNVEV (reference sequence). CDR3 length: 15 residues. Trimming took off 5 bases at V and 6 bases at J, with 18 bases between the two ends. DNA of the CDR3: TGTGCCAGCAGTGTACCGGACTATGGAACGGATACGCAGTATTTT. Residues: CASSVPDYGTDTQYF.

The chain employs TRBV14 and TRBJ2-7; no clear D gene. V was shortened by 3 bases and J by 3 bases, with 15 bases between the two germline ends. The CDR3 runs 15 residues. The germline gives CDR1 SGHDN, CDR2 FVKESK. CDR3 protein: CASSQRDFPLYEQYF. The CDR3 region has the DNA TGTGCCAGCAGCCAGCGCGACTTCCCCCTCTACGAGCAGTACTTC.

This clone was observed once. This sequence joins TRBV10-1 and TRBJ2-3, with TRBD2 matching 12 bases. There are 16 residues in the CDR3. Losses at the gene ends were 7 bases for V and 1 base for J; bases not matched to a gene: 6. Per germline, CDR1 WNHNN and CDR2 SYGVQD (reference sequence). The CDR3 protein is CASIKLAGGCTDTQYF. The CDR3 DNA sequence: TGCGCCAGCATTAAACTAGCGGGAGGATGCACAGATACGCAGTATTTT.

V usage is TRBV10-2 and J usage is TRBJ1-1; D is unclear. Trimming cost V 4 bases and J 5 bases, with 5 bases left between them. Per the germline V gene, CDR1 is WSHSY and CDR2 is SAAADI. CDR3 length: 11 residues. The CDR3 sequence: CASSVGTEAFF. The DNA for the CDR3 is TGCGCCAGCAGTGTGGGGACTGAAGCTTTCTTT.

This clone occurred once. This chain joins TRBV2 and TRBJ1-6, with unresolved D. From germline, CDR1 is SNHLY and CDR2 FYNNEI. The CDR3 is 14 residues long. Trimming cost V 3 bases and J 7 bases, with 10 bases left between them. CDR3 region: CASSDGIGNSPLHF. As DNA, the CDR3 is TGTGCCAGCAGTGATGGCATCGGGAATTCACCCCTCCACTTT.

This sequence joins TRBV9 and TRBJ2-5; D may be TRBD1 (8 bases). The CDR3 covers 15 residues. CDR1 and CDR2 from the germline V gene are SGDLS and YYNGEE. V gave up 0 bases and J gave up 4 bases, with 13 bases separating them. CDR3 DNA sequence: TGTGCCAGCAGCGTAGACAGGGGGGGTCGAGAGACCCAGTACTTC. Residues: CASSVDRGGRETQYF.

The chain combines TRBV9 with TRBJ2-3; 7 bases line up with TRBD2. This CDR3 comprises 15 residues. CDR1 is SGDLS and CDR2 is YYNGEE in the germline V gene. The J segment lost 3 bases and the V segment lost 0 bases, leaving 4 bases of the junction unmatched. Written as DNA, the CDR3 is TGTGCCAGCAGCGTAGATGGCGGGAGAACAGATACGCAGTATTTT. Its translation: CASSVDGGRTDTQYF.

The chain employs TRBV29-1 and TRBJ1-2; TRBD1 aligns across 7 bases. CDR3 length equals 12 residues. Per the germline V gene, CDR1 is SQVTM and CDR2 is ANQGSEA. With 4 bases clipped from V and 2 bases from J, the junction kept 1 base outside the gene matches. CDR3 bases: TGCAGCGTTGCGACAGGGAACTATGGCTACACCTTC. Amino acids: CSVATGNYGYTF.

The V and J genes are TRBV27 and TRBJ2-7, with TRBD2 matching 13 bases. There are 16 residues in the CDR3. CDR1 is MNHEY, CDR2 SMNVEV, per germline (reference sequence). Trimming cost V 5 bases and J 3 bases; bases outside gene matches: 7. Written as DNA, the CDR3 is TGTGCCAGCAGTCAATACCGGACTAGCGGGAGCTACGAGCAGTACTTC. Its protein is CASSQYRTSGSYEQYF.

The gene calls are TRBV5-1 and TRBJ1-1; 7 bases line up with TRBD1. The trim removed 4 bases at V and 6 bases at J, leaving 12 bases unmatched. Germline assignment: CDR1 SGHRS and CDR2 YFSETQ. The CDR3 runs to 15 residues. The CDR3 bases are TGCGCCAGCAGCGCCCTGACAGGGTATGTTTCTGAAGCTTTCTTT. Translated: CASSALTGYVSEAFF.

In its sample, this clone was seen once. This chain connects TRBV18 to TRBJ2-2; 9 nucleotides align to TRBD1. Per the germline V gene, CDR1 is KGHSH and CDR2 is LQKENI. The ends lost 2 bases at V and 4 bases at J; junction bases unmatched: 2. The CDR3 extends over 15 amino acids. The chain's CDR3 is CASSPGTGTTGELFF. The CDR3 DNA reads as TGTGCCAGCTCACCAGGGACAGGGACCACCGGGGAGCTGTTTTTT.

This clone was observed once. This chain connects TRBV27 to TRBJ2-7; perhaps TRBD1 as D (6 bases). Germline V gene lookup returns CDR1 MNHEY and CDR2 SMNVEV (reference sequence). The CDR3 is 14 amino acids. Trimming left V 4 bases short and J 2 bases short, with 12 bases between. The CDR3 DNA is TGTGCCAGCAGTTCCCCTTGGGACACCTACGAGCAGTACTTC. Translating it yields CASSSPWDTYEQYF.

This chain's CDR3 is CASSYGEEQFF. CDR3 bases: TGTGCCAGCAGTTACGGGGAGGAGCAGTTCTTC. The chain is built from TRBV6-6 and TRBJ2-1, with D perhaps TRBD2 (5 bases). Deletions cut 2 bases from V and 10 bases from J, with 6 bases between. This CDR3 contains 11 residues. Germline CDR1 reads MNHNY; CDR2 reads SVGAGI (reference sequence).

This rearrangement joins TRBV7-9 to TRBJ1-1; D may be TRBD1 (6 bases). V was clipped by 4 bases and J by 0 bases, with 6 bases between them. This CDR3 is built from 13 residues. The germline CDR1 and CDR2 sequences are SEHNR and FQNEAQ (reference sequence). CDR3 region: CASSWTVNTEAFF. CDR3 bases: TGTGCCAGCAGCTGGACAGTGAACACTGAAGCTTTCTTT.

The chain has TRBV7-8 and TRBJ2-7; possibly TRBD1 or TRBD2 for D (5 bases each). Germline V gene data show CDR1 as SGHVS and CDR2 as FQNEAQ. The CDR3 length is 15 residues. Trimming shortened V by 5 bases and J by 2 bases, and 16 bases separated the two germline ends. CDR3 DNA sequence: TGTGCCAGCAGCCCCCGTGAGGGGACGACCTACGAGCAGTACTTC. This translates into CASSPREGTTYEQYF.

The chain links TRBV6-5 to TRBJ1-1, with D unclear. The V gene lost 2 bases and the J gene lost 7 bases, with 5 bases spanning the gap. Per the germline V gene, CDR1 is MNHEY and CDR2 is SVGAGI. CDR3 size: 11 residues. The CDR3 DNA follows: TGTGCCAGCAGTTACCAGAGTGAAGCTTTCTTT. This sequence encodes CASSYQSEAFF.

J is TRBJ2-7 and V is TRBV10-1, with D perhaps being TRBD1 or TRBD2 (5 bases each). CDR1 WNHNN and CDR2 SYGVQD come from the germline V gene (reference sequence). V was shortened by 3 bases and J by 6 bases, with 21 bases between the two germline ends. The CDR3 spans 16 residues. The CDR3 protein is CASSDSNRDLPGEQYF. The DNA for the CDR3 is TGCGCCAGCAGTGATTCTAACCGGGACCTCCCCGGCGAGCAGTACTTC.

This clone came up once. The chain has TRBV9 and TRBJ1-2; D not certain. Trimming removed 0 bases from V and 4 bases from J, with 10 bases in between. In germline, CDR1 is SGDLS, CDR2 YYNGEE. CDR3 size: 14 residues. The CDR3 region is CASSVDPGSYGYTF. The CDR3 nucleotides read TGTGCCAGCAGCGTAGACCCGGGAAGCTATGGCTACACCTTC.